Listed here are 2 T cell receptor beta chains from one sample, sequenced in a study of tumor and adjacent non-tumor tissue in lung cancer. Three rounds of nested PCR, following a modified ARM-PCR protocol, produced the TCRbeta library. MiXCR, run by TCRdb on the multiplex PCR reads, gives a single entry per CDR3 protein. The sample records tens of thousands of distinct CDR3 sequences, less than 75% being singletons. The template was RNA from unsorted bulk tissue. Sequenced material: lung tumor tissue. The receptor set was obtained from a woman between 70 and 85 years old with non-small cell lung cancer.

The gene calls are TRBV29-1 and TRBJ2-3; unclear D gene. Between the trimmed V and J ends, which lost 6 bases and 2 bases, there was a span of 12 bases. This CDR3 comprises 13 residues. Germline values: CDR1 SQVTM, CDR2 ANQGSEA. The CDR3 here is CSVHPKNTDTQYF. For the CDR3, the DNA is TGCAGCGTCCACCCCAAGAACACAGATACGCAGTATTTT.

With respect to this clonotype: Given the absence of the conserved phenylalanine or tryptophan at the CDR3 end, a read error is likely. The chain carries TRBV6-5 and TRBJ1-4, with TRBD1 matching 7 bases. Germline CDR1 reads MNHEY; CDR2 reads SVGAGI. The CDR3 length is 15 residues. V lost 7 bases, J lost 13 bases, and 18 bases stayed unmatched. CDR3 DNA: TGTGCCAGCACCGATATTACCGGGACAGTTGGTGGACTGTTTTAT. It is translated as CASTDITGTVGGLFY.